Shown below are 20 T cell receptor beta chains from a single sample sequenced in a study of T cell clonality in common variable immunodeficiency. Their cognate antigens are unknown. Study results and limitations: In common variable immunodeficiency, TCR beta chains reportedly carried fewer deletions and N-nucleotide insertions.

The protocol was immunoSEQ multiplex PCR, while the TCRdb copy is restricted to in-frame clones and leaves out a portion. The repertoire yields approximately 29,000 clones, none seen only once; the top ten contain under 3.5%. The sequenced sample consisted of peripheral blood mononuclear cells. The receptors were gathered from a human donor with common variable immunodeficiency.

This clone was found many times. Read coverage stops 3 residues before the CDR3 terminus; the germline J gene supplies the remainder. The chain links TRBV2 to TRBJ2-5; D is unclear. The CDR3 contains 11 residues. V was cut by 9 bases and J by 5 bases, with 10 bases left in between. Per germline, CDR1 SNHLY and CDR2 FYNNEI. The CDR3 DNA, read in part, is TGTGCCAGTCGAGGTCCGGAGACC. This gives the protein CASRGPET. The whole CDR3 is CASRGPETQYF.

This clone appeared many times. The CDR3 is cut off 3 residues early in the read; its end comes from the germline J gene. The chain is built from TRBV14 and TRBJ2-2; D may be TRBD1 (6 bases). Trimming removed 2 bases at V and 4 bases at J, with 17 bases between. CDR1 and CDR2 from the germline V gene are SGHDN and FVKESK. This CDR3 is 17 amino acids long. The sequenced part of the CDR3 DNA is TGTGCCAGCAGCCAAAGAGGGAACAGGGTCGGCACCGGGGAG. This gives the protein CASSQRGNRVGTGE. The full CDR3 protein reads CASSQRGNRVGTGELFF.

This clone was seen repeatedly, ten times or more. The CDR3 loop is CASSLGGGWTATEAFF. The CDR3 DNA, read in part, is TGCGCCAGCAGCTTGGGGGGTGGTTGGACAGCCACTGAA. The V and J genes are TRBV5-1 and TRBJ1-1; tentative D call: TRBD1 (6 bases). The read terminates 3 residues ahead of where the CDR3 ends, so the germline J gene completes it. This CDR3 spans 16 amino acids. CDR1 and CDR2 from the germline V gene are SGHRS and YFSETQ. V was pared by 0 bases and J by 4 bases, with 16 bases between.

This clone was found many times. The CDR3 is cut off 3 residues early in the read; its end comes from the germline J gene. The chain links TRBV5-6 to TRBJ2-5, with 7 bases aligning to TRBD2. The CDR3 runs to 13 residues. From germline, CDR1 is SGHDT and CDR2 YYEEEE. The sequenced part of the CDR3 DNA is TGTGCCAGCAGCTTGGGGGGGGAGGGAACC. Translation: CASSLGGEGT. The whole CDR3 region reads CASSLGGEGTQYF.

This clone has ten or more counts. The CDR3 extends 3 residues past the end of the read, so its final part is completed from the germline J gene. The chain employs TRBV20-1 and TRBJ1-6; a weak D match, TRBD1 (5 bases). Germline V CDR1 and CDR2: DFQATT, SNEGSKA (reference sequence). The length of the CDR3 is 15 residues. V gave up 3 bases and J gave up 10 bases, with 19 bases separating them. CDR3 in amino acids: CSASWGGRRDSPLHF. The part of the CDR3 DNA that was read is TGCAGTGCTAGTTGGGGGGGACGGAGAGACTCACCC.

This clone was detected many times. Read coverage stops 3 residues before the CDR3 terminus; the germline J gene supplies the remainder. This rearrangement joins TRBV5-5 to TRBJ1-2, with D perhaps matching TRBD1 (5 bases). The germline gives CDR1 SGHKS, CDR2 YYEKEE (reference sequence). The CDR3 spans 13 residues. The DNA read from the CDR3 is TGTGCCAGCAGCCTTCGGGGGGGTGAGGGC. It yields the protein CASSLRGGEG. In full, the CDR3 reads CASSLRGGEGYTF.

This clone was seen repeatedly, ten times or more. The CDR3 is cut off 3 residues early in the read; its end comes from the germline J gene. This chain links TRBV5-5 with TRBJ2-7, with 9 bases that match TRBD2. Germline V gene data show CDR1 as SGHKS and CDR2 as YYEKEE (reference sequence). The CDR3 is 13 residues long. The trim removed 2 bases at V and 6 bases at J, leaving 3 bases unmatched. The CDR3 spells CASSFSGLAEQYF. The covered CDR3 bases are TGTGCCAGCAGCTTCTCGGGACTAGCCGAG. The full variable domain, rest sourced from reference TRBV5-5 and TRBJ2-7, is DAGVTQSPTHLIKTRGQQVTLRCSPISGHKSVSWYQQVLGQGPQFIFQYYEKEERGRGNFPDRFSARQFPNYSSELNVNALLLGDSALYLCASSFSGLAEQYFGPGTRLTVT.

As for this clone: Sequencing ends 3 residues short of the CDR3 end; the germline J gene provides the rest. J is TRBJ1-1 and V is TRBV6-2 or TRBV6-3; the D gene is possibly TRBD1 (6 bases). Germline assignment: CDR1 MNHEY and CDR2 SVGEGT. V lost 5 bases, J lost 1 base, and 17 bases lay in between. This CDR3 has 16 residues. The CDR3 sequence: CASSDPARGQNTEAFF. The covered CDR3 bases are TGTGCCAGCAGTGACCCCGCGCGGGGGCAGAACACTGAA.

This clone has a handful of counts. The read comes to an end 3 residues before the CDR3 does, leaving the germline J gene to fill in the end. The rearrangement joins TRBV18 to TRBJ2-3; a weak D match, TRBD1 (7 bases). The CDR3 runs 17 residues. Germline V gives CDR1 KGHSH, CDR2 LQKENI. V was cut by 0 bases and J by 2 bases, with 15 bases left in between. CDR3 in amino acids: CASSPPRQGGFTDTQYF. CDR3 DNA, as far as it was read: TGTGCCAGCTCACCACCGCGGCAGGGGGGATTCACAGATACG. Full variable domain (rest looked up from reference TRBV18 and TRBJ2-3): NAGVMQNPRHLVRRRGQEARLRCSPMKGHSHVYWYRQLPEEGLKFMVYLQKENIIDESGMPKERFSAEFPKEGPSILRIQQVVRGDSAAYFCASSPPRQGGFTDTQYFGPGTRLTVL.

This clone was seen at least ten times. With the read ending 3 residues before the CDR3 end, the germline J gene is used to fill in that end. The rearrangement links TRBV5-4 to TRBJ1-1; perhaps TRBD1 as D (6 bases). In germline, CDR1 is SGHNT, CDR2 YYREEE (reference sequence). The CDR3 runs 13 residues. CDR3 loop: CASSLAGGREAFF. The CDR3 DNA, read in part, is TGTGCCAGCAGCTTGGCGGGGGGGCGCGAG. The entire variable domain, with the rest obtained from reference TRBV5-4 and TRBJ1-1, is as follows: ETGVTQSPTHLIKTRGQQVTLRCSSQSGHNTVSWYQQALGQGPQFIFQYYREEENGRGNFPPRFSGLQFPNYSSELNVNALELDDSALYLCASSLAGGREAFFGQGTRLTVV.

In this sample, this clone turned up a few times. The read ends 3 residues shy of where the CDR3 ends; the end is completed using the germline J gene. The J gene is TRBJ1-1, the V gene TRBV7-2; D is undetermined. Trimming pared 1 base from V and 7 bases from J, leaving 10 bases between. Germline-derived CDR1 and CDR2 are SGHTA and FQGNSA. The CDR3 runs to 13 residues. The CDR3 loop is CASSLGAVIEAFF. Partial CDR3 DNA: TGTGCCAGCAGCTTAGGTGCGGTCATTGAA.

CDR3 DNA (partial): TGTGCCAGCAAGGCTAGCGGGGCCTACGAG. This encodes CASKASGAYE. The whole CDR3 protein is CASKASGAYEQYF. The chain carries TRBV5-8 and TRBJ2-7; 9 bases are a match to TRBD2. The read gets to within 3 residues of the CDR3 end, and the germline J gene fills in the rest. V dropped 6 bases and J dropped 2; count of bases not matched to a gene: 3. The germline V gene encodes CDR1 SGHTS and CDR2 YDEGEE. The CDR3 is 13 residues long.

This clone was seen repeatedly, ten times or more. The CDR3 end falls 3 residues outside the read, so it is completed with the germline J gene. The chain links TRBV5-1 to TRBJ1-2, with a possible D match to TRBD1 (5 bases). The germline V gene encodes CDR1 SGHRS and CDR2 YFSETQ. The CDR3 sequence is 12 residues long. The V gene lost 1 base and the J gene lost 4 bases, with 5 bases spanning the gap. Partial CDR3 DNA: TGCGCCAGCAGCTTGAGGGGCTATGGC. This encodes CASSLRGYG. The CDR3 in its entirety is CASSLRGYGYTF.

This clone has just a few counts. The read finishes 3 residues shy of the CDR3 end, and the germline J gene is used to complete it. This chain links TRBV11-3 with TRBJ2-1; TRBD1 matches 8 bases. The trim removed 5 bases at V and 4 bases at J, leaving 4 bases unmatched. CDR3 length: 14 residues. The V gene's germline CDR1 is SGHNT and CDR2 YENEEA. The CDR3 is CASSPGTGYNEQFF. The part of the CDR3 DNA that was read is TGTGCCAGCAGCCCCGGGACAGGATACAATGAG.

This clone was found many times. The CDR3 region is CSARSTGDGANVLTF. The sequenced part of the CDR3 DNA is TGCAGTGCTAGATCAACAGGGGACGGGGCCAACGTC. The chain employs TRBV20-1 and TRBJ2-6; 7 bases line up with TRBD1. The CDR3 end is not reached by the read, which stops 3 residues before it; the germline J gene fills it in. V was clipped by 2 bases and J by 4 bases; unmatched bases: 5. Germline V gene data show CDR1 as DFQATT and CDR2 as SNEGSKA (reference sequence). The CDR3 is 15 amino acids.

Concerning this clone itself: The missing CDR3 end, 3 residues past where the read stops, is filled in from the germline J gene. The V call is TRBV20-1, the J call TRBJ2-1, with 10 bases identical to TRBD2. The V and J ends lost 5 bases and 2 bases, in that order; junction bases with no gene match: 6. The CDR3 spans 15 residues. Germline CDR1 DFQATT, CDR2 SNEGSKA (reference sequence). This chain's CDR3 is CSAVSGRTPYNEQFF. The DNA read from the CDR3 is TGCAGTGCTGTTAGCGGGAGGACCCCCTACAATGAG.

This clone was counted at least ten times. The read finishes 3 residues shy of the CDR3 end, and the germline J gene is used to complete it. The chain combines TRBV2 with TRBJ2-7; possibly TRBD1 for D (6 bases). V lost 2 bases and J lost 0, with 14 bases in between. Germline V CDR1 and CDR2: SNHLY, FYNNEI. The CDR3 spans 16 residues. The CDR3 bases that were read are TGTGCCAGCAGTGAAAAGTACAGGGCGATCTCCTACGAG. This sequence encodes CASSEKYRAISYE. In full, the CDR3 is CASSEKYRAISYEQYF.

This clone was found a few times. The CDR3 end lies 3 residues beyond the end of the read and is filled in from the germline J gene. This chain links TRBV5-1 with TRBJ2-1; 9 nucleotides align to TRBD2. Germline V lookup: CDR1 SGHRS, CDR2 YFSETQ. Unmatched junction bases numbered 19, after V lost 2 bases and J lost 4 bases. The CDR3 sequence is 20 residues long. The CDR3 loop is CASSFNSLGSSGKQYNEQFF. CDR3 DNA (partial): TGCGCCAGCAGCTTTAATTCCCTCGGGTCTAGCGGGAAACAGTACAATGAG.

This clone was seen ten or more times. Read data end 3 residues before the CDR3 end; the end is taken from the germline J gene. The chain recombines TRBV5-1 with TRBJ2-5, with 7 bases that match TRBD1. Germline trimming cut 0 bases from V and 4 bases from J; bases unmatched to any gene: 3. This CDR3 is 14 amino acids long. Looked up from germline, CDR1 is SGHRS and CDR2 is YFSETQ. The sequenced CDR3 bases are TGCGCCAGCAGCTTGGTAGGGGGCGCAGAGACC. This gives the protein CASSLVGGAET. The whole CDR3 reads CASSLVGGAETQYF.

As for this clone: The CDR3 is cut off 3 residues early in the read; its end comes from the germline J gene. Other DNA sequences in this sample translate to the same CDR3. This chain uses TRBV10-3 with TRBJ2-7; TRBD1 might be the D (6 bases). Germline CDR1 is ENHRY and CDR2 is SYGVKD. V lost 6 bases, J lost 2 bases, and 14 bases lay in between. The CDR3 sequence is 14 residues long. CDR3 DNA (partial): TGTGCCATCAGAGGGGGACCAGCGGCCTACGAG. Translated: CAIRGGPAAYE. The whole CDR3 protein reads CAIRGGPAAYEQYF.